Sequencing of this TCR beta chain was carried out in a study of patients and donors after allogeneic stem cell transplantation. TCRdb fed the RT-PCR reads into MiXCR, producing one record per CDR3 protein. The table records about a million distinct CDR3 sequences, over 15% of them present only once. This clonotype originated in a human donor who was either an allogeneic HSCT recipient or a stem cell or donor lymphocyte infusion donor (not recorded which). It is not recorded whose cells these are; they may come from a transplant donor. The sample was blood, either unsorted or a sorted T cell fraction (not recorded which).

The CDR3: CASTNRRSGKTGELFF. CDR3 coding DNA: TGTGCCAGCACCAACAGACGGTCAGGGAAGACCGGGGAGCTGTTTTTT. V gene TRBV7-2 combines with J gene TRBJ2-2; D may be TRBD1 (5 bases). Germline V lookup: CDR1 SGHTA, CDR2 FQGNSA. This CDR3 contains 16 residues. The V and J ends lost 7 bases and 5 bases respectively, with 20 bases between them.